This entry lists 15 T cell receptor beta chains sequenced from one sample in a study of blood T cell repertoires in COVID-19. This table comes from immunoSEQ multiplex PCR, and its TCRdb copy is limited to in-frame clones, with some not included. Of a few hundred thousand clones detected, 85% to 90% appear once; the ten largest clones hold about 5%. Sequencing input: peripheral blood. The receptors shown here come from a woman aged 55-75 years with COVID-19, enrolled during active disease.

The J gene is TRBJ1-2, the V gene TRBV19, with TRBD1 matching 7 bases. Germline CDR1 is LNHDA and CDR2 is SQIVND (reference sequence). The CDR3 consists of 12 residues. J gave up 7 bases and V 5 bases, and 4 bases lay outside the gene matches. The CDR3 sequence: CASSLPGGGYTF. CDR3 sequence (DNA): TGTGCCAGTAGTCTCCCAGGGGGTGGCTACACCTTC.

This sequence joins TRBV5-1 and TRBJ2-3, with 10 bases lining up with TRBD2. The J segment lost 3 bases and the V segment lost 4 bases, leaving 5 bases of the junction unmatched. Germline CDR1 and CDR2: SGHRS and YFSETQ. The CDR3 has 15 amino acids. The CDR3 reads CASSPSGRETDTQYF. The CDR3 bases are TGCGCCAGCAGCCCTAGCGGGAGAGAGACAGATACGCAGTATTTT.

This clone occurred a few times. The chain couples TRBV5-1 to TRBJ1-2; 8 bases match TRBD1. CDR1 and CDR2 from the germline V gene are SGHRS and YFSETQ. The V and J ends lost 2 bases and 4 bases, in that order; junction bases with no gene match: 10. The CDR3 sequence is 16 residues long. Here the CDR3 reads CASSFGQGAPIYGYTF. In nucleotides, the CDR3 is TGCGCCAGCAGCTTCGGACAGGGAGCCCCCATCTATGGCTACACCTTC.

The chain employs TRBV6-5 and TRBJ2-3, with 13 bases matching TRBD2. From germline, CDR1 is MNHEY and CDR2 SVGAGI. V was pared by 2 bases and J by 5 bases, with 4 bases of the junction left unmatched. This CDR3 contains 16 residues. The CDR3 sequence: CASSYLTSGRLDTQYF. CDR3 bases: TGTGCCAGCAGTTACCTGACTAGCGGGAGGTTAGATACGCAGTATTTT.

CDR3 protein: CASRMGLKRDSPPFEAFF. The CDR3 DNA reads TGTGCCAGCAGGATGGGACTTAAGAGGGACAGCCCCCCGTTTGAAGCTTTCTTT. The chain employs TRBV27 and TRBJ1-1, with 7 bases that match TRBD1. With 6 bases clipped from V and 7 bases from J, the junction kept 23 bases outside the gene matches. This CDR3 is built from 18 residues. CDR1 is MNHEY, CDR2 SMNVEV, per germline (reference sequence).

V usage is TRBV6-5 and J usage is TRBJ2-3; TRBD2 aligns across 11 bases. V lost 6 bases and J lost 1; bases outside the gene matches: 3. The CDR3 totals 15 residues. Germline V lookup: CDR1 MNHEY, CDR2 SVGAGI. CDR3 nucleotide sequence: TGTGCCAGCAGCTCGGGACTAGCGGGCACAGATACGCAGTATTTT. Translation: CASSSGLAGTDTQYF.

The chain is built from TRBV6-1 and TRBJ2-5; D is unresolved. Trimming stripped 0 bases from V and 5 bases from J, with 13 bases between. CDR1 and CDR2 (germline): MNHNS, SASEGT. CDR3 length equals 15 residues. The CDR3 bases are TGTGCCAGCAGTGAAGCGCCTCCATTCCGGGAGACCCAGTACTTC. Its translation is CASSEAPPFRETQYF.

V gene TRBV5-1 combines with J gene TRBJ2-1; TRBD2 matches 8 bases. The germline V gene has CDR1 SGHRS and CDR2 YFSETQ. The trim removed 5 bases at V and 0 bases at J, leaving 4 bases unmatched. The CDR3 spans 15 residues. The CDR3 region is CASRRSGSSYNEQFF. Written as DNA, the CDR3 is TGCGCCAGCAGACGGAGCGGGAGCTCCTACAATGAGCAGTTCTTC. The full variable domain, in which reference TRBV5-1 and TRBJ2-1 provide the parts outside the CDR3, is KAGVTQTPRYLIKTRGQQVTLSCSPISGHRSVSWYQQTPGQGLQFLFEYFSETQRNKGNFPGRFSGRQFSNSRSEMNVSTLELGDSALYLCASRRSGSSYNEQFFGPGTRLTVL.

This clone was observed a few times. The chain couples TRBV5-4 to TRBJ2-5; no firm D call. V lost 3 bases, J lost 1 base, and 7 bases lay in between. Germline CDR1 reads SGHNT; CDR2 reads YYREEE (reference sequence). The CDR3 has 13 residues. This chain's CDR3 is CASSSSLQETQYF. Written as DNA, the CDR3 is TGTGCCAGCAGCTCCTCCCTCCAAGAGACCCAGTACTTC.

CDR3 in amino acids: CASSLAQGLYGYTF. DNA of the CDR3: TGTGCCAGCAGCTTAGCGCAGGGGTTGTATGGCTACACCTTC. The chain carries TRBV7-8 and TRBJ1-2; weak D call: TRBD1 (6 bases). Trimming took off 0 bases at V and 5 bases at J, with 10 bases between the two ends. This CDR3 has 14 residues. Germline V CDR1 and CDR2: SGHVS, FQNEAQ.

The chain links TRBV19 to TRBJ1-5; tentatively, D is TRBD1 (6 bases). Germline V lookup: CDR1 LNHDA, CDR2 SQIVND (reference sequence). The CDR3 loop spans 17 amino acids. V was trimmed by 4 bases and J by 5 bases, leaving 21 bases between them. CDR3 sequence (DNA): TGTGCCAGTAGTAAGATGCCTGGCAGGGGATTGTATCAGCCCCAGCATTTT. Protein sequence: CASSKMPGRGLYQPQHF.

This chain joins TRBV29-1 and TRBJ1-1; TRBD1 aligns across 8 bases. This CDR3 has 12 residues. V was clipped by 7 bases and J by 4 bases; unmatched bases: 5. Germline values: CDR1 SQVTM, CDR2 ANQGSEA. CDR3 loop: CSGQTGATEAFF. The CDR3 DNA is TGCAGCGGGCAGACAGGGGCCACTGAAGCTTTCTTT.

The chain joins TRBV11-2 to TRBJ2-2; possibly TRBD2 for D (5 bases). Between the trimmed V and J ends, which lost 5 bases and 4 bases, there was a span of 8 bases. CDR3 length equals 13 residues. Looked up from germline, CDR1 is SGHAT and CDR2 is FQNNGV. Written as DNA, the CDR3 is TGTGCCAGCAGCCTGGACTTCACCGGGGAGCTGTTTTTT. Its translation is CASSLDFTGELFF.

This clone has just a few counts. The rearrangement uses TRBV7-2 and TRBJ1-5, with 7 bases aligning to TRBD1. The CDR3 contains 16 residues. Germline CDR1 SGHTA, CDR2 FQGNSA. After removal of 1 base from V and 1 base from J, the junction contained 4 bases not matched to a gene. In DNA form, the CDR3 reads TGTGCCAGCAGCTTAGGACAGGGTTCCAGCAATCAGCCCCAGCATTTT. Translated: CASSLGQGSSNQPQHF. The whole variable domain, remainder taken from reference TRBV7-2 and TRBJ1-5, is GAGVSQSPSNKVTEKGKDVELRCDPISGHTALYWYRQSLGQGLEFLIYFQGNSAPDKSGLPSDRFSAERTGGSVSTLTIQRTQQEDSAVYLCASSLGQGSSNQPQHFGDGTRLSIL.

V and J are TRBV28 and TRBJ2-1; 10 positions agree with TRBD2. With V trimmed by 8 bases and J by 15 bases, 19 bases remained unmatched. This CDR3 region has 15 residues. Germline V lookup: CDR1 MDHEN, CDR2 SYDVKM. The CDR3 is CASLALRASGSATFF. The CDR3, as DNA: TGTGCCAGCCTCGCCCTGCGGGCTAGCGGGAGTGCCACGTTCTTC.